This TCR beta chain was sequenced in a study of patients and donors after allogeneic stem cell transplantation. The CDR3 is 14 amino acids. With V trimmed by 2 bases and J by 7 bases, 3 bases remained unmatched. Germline CDR1 and CDR2: MGHDK and SYGVNS. TCRdb re-derived calls from the RT-PCR reads in MiXCR, one entry per CDR3 protein. This table has 920,000 or so distinct CDR3 sequences, roughly 18% appearing once. Sequencing was performed on blood, either unsorted or a sorted T cell fraction (not recorded which). This receptor was taken from a human donor who was either an allogeneic HSCT recipient or a stem cell or donor lymphocyte infusion donor (not recorded which). It is not recorded whose cells these are; they may come from a transplant donor. The V gene is TRBV25-1, the J gene TRBJ1-4, with 8 bases lining up with TRBD1. The CDR3 reads CASSEQGAGEKLFF. The CDR3, as DNA: TGTGCCAGCAGTGAACAGGGGGCTGGTGAAAAACTGTTTTTT.